The clone carrying this TCR beta chain appeared many times. Its matching antigen is unknown. The entry originates in a study of T cells after yellow fever vaccination. Study background: Some fractions had low cell numbers, and these were prepared with SMART-Seq v4 Ultra Low Input. Study-wide findings and caveats: Bulk-population clonotypes that are abundant could appear as contaminants in FACS-sorted repertoires. After the booster, approximately 96% of CD4 and approximately 87% of CD8 primary-response clones were re-detected.

Germline V lookup: CDR1 DFQATT, CDR2 SNEGSKA (reference sequence). This CDR3 is 11 amino acids long. Trimming left V 6 bases short and J 9 bases short, with 12 bases between. 5'RACE template switching produced TCR cDNA carrying a universal primer site and UMIs. TCRdb fed the 5' RACE reads into MiXCR, producing one record per CDR3 protein. The sample has approximately 140,000 distinct CDR3 sequences, 7% to 9% seen once; the top ten hold around 0.73%. The chain joins TRBV20-1 to TRBJ2-1; D unresolved. Specimen: CD4+ T cells sorted from PBMCs, collected 5 days after the yellow fever booster vaccination. This TCR derives from a man aged 25 to 45 who received the YFV17D yellow fever vaccine. CDR3 sequence reads: CSAVPGSEQFF. In DNA, the CDR3 is TGCAGTGCCGTTCCTGGTAGTGAGCAGTTCTTC.